Listed below are T cell receptor beta chains from one sample, sequenced in a study of CD8 T cells in Susac syndrome. MiXCR, run by TCRdb on the immunoSEQ multiplex PCR reads, gives a single entry per CDR3 protein. The table lists approximately 190,000 distinct CDR3 sequences, approximately 95% of them singletons. The sequenced sample consisted of CD8+ T cells from PBMCs. These receptors were obtained from a human donor with Susac syndrome. The CDR3 runs from the conserved cysteine through the conserved F or W. The D gene is left open where the match is weak. Expanded clones are given a class, and other clones once, few, many or no size at all.

DNA: TGTGCCAGCAGCGTCTCTTCTAGCGGGGGCTTTTTGGAGACCCAGTACTTC; CDR3: CASSVSSSGGFLETQYF; J: TRBJ2-5; V: TRBV9; size: -; D: TRBD2
DNA: TGCAGCGTTGAAGACGTAGCCCACTACGAGCAGTACTTC; CDR3: CSVEDVAHYEQYF; J: TRBJ2-7; V: TRBV29-1; size: -; D: -
DNA: TGTGCCAGCAGCTTCGGGCATCAGCCCCAGCATTTT; CDR3: CASSFGHQPQHF; J: TRBJ1-5; V: TRBV7-8; size: -; D: -
DNA: TGCGCCAGCAGCCAAACAGCCCAAGAGACCCAGTACTTC; CDR3: CASSQTAQETQYF; J: TRBJ2-5; V: TRBV4-1; size: -; D: -
DNA: TGTGCCAGCAGCGTGGGTGACGGGGAGCTGTTTTTT; CDR3: CASSVGDGELFF; J: TRBJ2-2; V: TRBV14; size: few; D: -
DNA: TGCAGTGCTAGTCATCGGGACAGCTACGAGCAGTACTTC; CDR3: CSASHRDSYEQYF; J: TRBJ2-7; V: TRBV20-1; size: -; D: TRBD1
DNA: TGTGCCAGCAGTTTATCGTCGCAGGGGGCGATGAACACTGAAGCTTTCTTT; CDR3: CASSLSSQGAMNTEAFF; J: TRBJ1-1; V: TRBV27; size: -; D: TRBD1
DNA: TGTGCCACCAGCAGAGACCCCTCCTACGAGCAGTACTTC; CDR3: CATSRDPSYEQYF; J: TRBJ2-7; V: TRBV15; size: -; D: -
DNA: TGTGCCAGCAGCTTAGTTACTGGATATCTCCCATGGGAGACCCAGTACTTC; CDR3: CASSLVTGYLPWETQYF; J: TRBJ2-5; V: TRBV7-9; size: -; D: -
DNA: TGTGCCAGCAGTTTAGTCTACACCAGCTACGAGCAGTACTTC; CDR3: CASSLVYTSYEQYF; J: TRBJ2-7; V: TRBV12-3/TRBV12-4; size: once; D: -
DNA: TGTGCCACCAGTGGTCAGGGGGTGGGCTCCTACAATGAGCAGTTCTTC; CDR3: CATSGQGVGSYNEQFF; J: TRBJ2-1; V: TRBV24-1; size: -; D: TRBD1